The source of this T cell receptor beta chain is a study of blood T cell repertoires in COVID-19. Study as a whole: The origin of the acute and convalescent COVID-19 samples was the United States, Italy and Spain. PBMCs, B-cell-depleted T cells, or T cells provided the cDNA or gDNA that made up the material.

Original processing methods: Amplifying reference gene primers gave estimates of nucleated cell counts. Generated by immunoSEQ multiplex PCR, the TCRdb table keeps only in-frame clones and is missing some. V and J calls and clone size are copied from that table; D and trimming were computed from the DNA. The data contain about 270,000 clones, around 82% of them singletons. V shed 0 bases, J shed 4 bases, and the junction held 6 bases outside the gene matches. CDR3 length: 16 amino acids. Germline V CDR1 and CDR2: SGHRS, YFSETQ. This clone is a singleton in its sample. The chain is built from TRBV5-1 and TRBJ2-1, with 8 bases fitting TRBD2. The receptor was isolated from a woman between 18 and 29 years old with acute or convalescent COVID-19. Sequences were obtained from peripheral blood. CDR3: CASSLAGSGVYNEQFF. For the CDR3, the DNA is TGCGCCAGCAGCTTGGCCGGTAGCGGGGTATACAATGAGCAGTTCTTC.